The 8 T cell receptor beta chains given below trace back to one sample, sequenced in a study of response to subunit inactivated influenza vaccine. MiXCR, applied by TCRdb to the RT-PCR reads, yields one record per CDR3 protein. The data show fewer than 550,000 distinct CDR3 sequences, roughly 27% seen once. Specimen: CD4+ T cells sorted from PBMCs, collected more than 4 days after vaccination. All receptors come from a man aged 45-65 years who received an inactivated influenza vaccine.

This clonotype has a handful of counts. V gene TRBV28 combines with J gene TRBJ2-3, with D tentatively TRBD1 or TRBD2 (5 bases each). Looked up from germline, CDR1 is MDHEN and CDR2 is SYDVKM. The CDR3 is 15 residues long. V was shortened by 8 bases and J by 4 bases, with 19 bases between the two germline ends. CDR3 in amino acids: CASFETTMGADTQYF. The CDR3 coding sequence is TGTGCCAGCTTTGAAACCACGATGGGGGCAGATACGCAGTATTTT.

This clonotype was found a few times. Here the CDR3 DNA reads TGTGCCAGCAGTTTATCCTACCTCTCAGGGATTAGCTATGGCTACACCTTC. Translation: CASSLSYLSGISYGYTF. The rearrangement joins TRBV27 to TRBJ1-2, with D possibly being TRBD1 (5 bases). V was trimmed by 0 bases and J by 4 bases, leaving 18 bases between them. This CDR3 contains 17 residues. The germline V gene encodes CDR1 MNHEY and CDR2 SMNVEV (reference sequence).

V is TRBV5-5 and J is TRBJ2-7, with unresolved D. This CDR3 spans 13 amino acids. CDR1 SGHKS and CDR2 YYEKEE come from the germline V gene (reference sequence). V was cut by 1 base and J by 2 bases, with 7 bases left in between. The CDR3 reads CASSLPDPYEQYF. The CDR3 coding sequence is TGTGCCAGCAGCTTGCCAGATCCCTACGAGCAGTACTTC.

The genes are TRBV3-1 and TRBJ2-7; TRBD1 is a possible D gene (5 bases). CDR1 and CDR2 (germline): LGHDT, YNNKEL (reference sequence). Trimming took off 3 bases at V and 5 bases at J, with 8 bases between the two ends. The CDR3 is 12 residues long. In nucleotides, the CDR3 is TGTGCCAGCAGCCAGGGGCCCCACGAGCAGTACTTC. Protein: CASSQGPHEQYF.

This clonotype was seen a handful of times. The chain joins TRBV29-1 to TRBJ2-3; 7 bases map to TRBD2. CDR3 size: 15 residues. Germline V gives CDR1 SQVTM, CDR2 ANQGSEA. Trimming cost V 3 bases and J 3 bases; bases outside gene matches: 9. CDR3 sequence (DNA): TGCAGCGTTGAGAGTCGGGAGGTTGGGACAGATACGCAGTATTTT. The encoded protein is CSVESREVGTDTQYF.

The gene calls are TRBV20-1 and TRBJ2-7, with D possibly being TRBD1 (6 bases). The CDR3 has 16 amino acids. Trimming left V 6 bases short and J 2 bases short, with 23 bases between. Germline V gives CDR1 DFQATT, CDR2 SNEGSKA (reference sequence). The CDR3 spells CSARSPGGYGPYEQYF. The CDR3 DNA sequence: TGCAGTGCCAGAAGCCCTGGGGGCTACGGGCCCTACGAGCAGTACTTC.

This clonotype has a handful of counts. The rearrangement joins TRBV15 to TRBJ2-1; tentative D call: TRBD2 (6 bases). V lost 0 bases, J lost 8 bases, and 14 bases lay in between. Germline CDR1 and CDR2: LNHNV and YYDKDF (reference sequence). The CDR3 has 15 amino acids. For the CDR3, the DNA is TGTGCCACCAGCAGAGATGGGGTGGAGGGAGATGAGCAGTTCTTC. Its translation is CATSRDGVEGDEQFF.

This clonotype has ten or more counts. The chain uses TRBV18 and TRBJ2-7; TRBD1 might be the D (6 bases). Looked up from germline, CDR1 is KGHSH and CDR2 is LQKENI. The CDR3 is 15 residues long. V lost 6 bases, J lost 1 base, and 16 bases lay in between. The CDR3 coding sequence is TGTGCCAGCTCGCCAGGCAGCGGACAGTCCTACGAGCAGTACTTC. Translation gives CASSPGSGQSYEQYF.